A selection of T cell receptor beta chains follows, all from one sample in a study of early T cells in non-severe SARS-CoV-2 infection. Using its own MiXCR run on the 5' RACE reads, TCRdb lists one record per CDR3 protein. The sample lists roughly 47,000 distinct CDR3 sequences, 23% occurring once. The sample was whole blood, taken at baseline. The receptors come from an adult who was a healthcare worker with PCR-confirmed SARS-CoV-2 infection or an uninfected control (not recorded which). Both conserved end residues are part of each CDR3. The order of the fields is V gene, clone size, D gene, J gene, CDR3 protein, CDR3 DNA. D genes are given only for firm matches. Some rows have no size entry. The others give once, few or many, or a class for an expanded clone.

TRBV7-9,.,.,TRBJ2-3,CASSLAHGQILTDTQYF,TGTGCCAGCAGCTTAGCTCACGGACAGATCCTCACAGATACGCAGTATTTT
TRBV20-1,.,TRBD1,TRBJ1-2,CSARTSTGGLANYGYTF,TGCAGTGCTAGAACGTCGACAGGGGGCTTAGCTAACTATGGCTACACCTTC
TRBV30,.,TRBD1,TRBJ2-1,CAWSVNRGRVEQFF,TGTGCCTGGAGTGTGAACAGGGGTAGGGTGGAGCAGTTCTTC
TRBV2,few,TRBD2,TRBJ2-7,CASSPESGASYEQYF,TGTGCCAGCAGCCCCGAGAGCGGGGCATCCTACGAGCAGTACTTC
TRBV5-6,.,TRBD1,TRBJ2-7,CASSFGQGQYEQYF,TGTGCCAGCAGCTTCGGACAGGGGCAATACGAGCAGTACTTC
TRBV20-1,.,.,TRBJ2-5,CSAASGAQETQYF,TGCAGTGCTGCCTCGGGGGCACAAGAGACCCAGTACTTC
TRBV19,few,TRBD1,TRBJ2-7,CASSASGTGGFEQYF,TGTGCCAGTAGCGCCTCCGGGACAGGGGGGTTTGAGCAGTACTTC
TRBV7-8,.,.,TRBJ1-4,CASSLGVGGAGEKLFF,TGTGCCAGCAGCTTAGGGGTCGGGGGCGCAGGTGAAAAACTGTTTTTT
TRBV5-5,.,TRBD1,TRBJ2-5,CASSRQGWRETQYF,TGTGCCAGCAGTCGACAGGGGTGGCGAGAGACCCAGTACTTC
TRBV11-2,.,TRBD1,TRBJ1-4,CASRHPGGTNEKLFF,TGTGCCAGCAGACACCCAGGGGGAACTAATGAAAAACTGTTTTTT
TRBV2,few,.,TRBJ1-2,CASSVSIYGYTF,TGTGCCAGCAGTGTTTCTATTTATGGCTACACCTTC
TRBV12-3/TRBV12-4,once,TRBD2,TRBJ2-5,CASSQGLAGQETQYF,TGTGCCAGCAGTCAGGGACTAGCGGGCCAAGAGACCCAGTACTTC
TRBV9,few,.,TRBJ2-1,CASSNSGRSYNEQFF,TGTGCCAGCAGCAACTCAGGACGGAGCTACAATGAGCAGTTCTTC
TRBV3-1,.,TRBD2,TRBJ2-3,CASSQGLAADTQYF,TGTGCCAGCAGCCAAGGGCTAGCGGCAGATACGCAGTATTTT
TRBV14,.,TRBD2,TRBJ2-1,CASSPLAGYNEQFF,TGTGCCAGCAGCCCTTTAGCGGGGTACAATGAGCAGTTCTTC
TRBV5-8,.,.,TRBJ1-1,CASSPRSVMNTEAFF,TGTGCCAGCAGCCCGAGGTCGGTTATGAACACTGAAGCTTTCTTT
TRBV12-3/TRBV12-4,.,.,TRBJ2-5,CASSLGTPSETQYF,TGTGCCAGCAGTCTCGGGACTCCTTCAGAGACCCAGTACTTC
TRBV7-9,medium-sized,TRBD1,TRBJ1-6,CASSKRQGGYNSPLHF,TGTGCCAGCAGCAAACGACAGGGAGGCTATAATTCACCCCTCCACTTT
TRBV5-1,.,.,TRBJ2-2,CASRGASNTGELFF,TGCGCCAGCCGGGGGGCTTCGAACACCGGGGAGCTGTTTTTT
TRBV29-1,.,.,TRBJ2-6,CSATDSSGANVLTF,TGCAGCGCCACCGACAGCTCTGGGGCCAACGTCCTGACTTTC
TRBV4-3,.,.,TRBJ1-1,CASSQNHPARGGNEAFF,TGCGCCAGCAGCCAAAATCACCCTGCCAGGGGTGGGAATGAAGCTTTCTTT
TRBV6-6,.,TRBD2,TRBJ2-3,CASSYGSTSGADTQYF,TGTGCCAGCAGTTATGGATCGACTAGCGGGGCAGATACGCAGTATTTT
TRBV18,.,.,TRBJ1-1,CASSPEQPNTEAFF,TGTGCCAGCTCACCAGAGCAGCCGAACACTGAAGCTTTCTTT
TRBV29-1,few,.,TRBJ2-1,CSVEVRGATYNEQFF,TGCAGCGTTGAAGTTCGGGGGGCTACCTACAATGAGCAGTTCTTC
TRBV2,medium-sized,.,TRBJ2-2,CASRYNTGELFF,TGTGCCAGCAGATATAACACCGGGGAGCTGTTTTTT
TRBV6-5,.,TRBD2,TRBJ2-3,CASGGVPGLSTDTQYF,TGTGCCAGCGGGGGGGTTCCCGGACTCAGCACAGATACGCAGTATTTT
TRBV9,few,TRBD2,TRBJ2-1,CASSVIKGLAGEQFF,TGTGCCAGCAGCGTAATTAAGGGACTAGCCGGTGAGCAGTTCTTC
TRBV25-1,few,.,TRBJ1-1,CASSEWGGGPGTEAFF,TGTGCCAGCAGTGAATGGGGCGGGGGGCCTGGTACTGAAGCTTTCTTT
TRBV18,.,.,TRBJ2-1,CASSPSDGEQFF,TGTGCCAGCTCCCCTTCGGACGGTGAGCAGTTCTTC
TRBV4-1,.,.,TRBJ2-7,CASSPEVEIYEQYF,TGCGCCAGCAGCCCGGAGGTAGAGATCTACGAGCAGTACTTC
TRBV11-2,.,.,TRBJ2-7,CASSFNYEQYF,TGTGCCAGCAGCTTCAACTACGAGCAGTACTTC
TRBV11-2,.,TRBD2,TRBJ2-2,CASSFGLAGNALVELFF,TGTGCCAGCAGCTTCGGACTAGCGGGGAATGCTTTAGTGGAGCTGTTTTTT
TRBV29-1,.,TRBD1,TRBJ2-7,CSAGEWTGPRSTSYEQYF,TGCAGCGCCGGGGAGTGGACAGGGCCGCGATCGACGTCCTACGAGCAGTACTTC
TRBV12-3/TRBV12-4,.,TRBD1,TRBJ2-7,CASSDRQGAPRGPLYEQYF,TGTGCCAGCAGCGATCGACAGGGCGCACCCCGCGGGCCACTTTACGAGCAGTACTTC
TRBV20-1,.,TRBD1,TRBJ1-1,CSARLTGGSGEAFF,TGCAGTGCAAGATTAACAGGGGGCAGTGGTGAAGCTTTCTTT
TRBV27,.,.,TRBJ2-2,CASAPRTPNTGELFF,TGTGCCAGCGCCCCTCGGACACCAAACACCGGGGAGCTGTTTTTT
TRBV19,many,.,TRBJ1-2,CASTPTVNYGYTF,TGTGCCAGTACCCCGACAGTCAACTATGGCTACACCTTC
TRBV7-3,.,TRBD1,TRBJ2-5,CASSSGTGAQETQYF,TGTGCCAGCAGCTCCGGGACAGGGGCTCAAGAGACCCAGTACTTC